The clone carrying this T cell receptor (beta chain) has only a few counts. The antigen is undetermined. Construction of TCR beta libraries relied on iRepertoire HTBI primers and on Arm-PCR targeting CDR3 regions. TCRdb independently ran MiXCR on the multiplex PCR reads; one entry per CDR3 protein. The repertoire holds roughly 470,000 distinct CDR3 sequences, with more than 20% as singletons. Time point indicated: persistent/refractory GD, antithyroid drugs over 5 years with positive TRAb. Researchers made the TCR library from RNA that was extracted from PBMCs. The record originates from a study of regulatory T cells in long-lasting Graves disease. Points from the study as a whole: With 2,741 shared public clonotypes, persistent patients exceeded new patients, who shared approximately 880. Persistent Graves' patients possessed reduced TCR diversity relative to recently diagnosed ones.

The CDR3 is 11 residues long. Germline CDR1 is DFQATT and CDR2 is SNEGSKA (reference sequence). V was trimmed by 0 bases and J by 8 bases, leaving 7 bases between them. This receptor was taken from a female donor with Graves disease. Sequencing was performed on peripheral blood mononuclear cells (PBMCs), taken when the disease was refractory, from a patient treated with antithyroid drugs. V gene TRBV20-1 combines with J gene TRBJ1-1; D is ambiguous. CDR3 residues: CSARDHLEAFF. The CDR3 DNA reads TGCAGTGCTAGAGATCATCTGGAAGCTTTCTTT.